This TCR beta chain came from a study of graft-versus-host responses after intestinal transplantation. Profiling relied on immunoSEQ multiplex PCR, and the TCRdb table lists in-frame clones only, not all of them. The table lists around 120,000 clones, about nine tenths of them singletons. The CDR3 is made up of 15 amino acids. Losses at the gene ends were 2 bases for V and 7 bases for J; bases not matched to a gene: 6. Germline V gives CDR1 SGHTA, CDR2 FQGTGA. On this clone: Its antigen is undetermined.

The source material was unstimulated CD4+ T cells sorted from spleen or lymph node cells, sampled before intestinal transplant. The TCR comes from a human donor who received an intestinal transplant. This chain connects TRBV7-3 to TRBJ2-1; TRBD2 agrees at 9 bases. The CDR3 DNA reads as TGTGCCAGCAGCTTATACCCCCTAGCGGGGAATGAGCAGTTCTTC. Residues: CASSLYPLAGNEQFF.